Following are 16 T cell receptor beta chains from one sample sequenced in a study of blood T cell repertoires in COVID-19. Clones were read by immunoSEQ multiplex PCR, and TCRdb kept only the in-frame ones, dropping some. Here the sample spans approximately 300,000 clones, roughly 86% being singletons. Sequenced material: PBMCs or T cells enriched from blood (not recorded which). These TCRs come from a woman in her 30s who had recovered from COVID-19.

The V call is TRBV29-1, the J call TRBJ2-7, with D perhaps matching TRBD1 (6 bases). Germline lookup yields CDR1 SQVTM and CDR2 ANQGSEA. This CDR3 is 12 amino acids long. The V and J ends lost 4 bases and 7 bases respectively, with 14 bases between them. The CDR3 spells CSVVQGLREQYF. CDR3 in DNA: TGCAGCGTTGTACAGGGTTTACGGGAGCAGTACTTC.

The chain combines TRBV7-8 with TRBJ2-6; possible D gene TRBD1, 7 bases. V lost 5 bases and J lost 0, with 17 bases in between. The CDR3 has 18 residues. In germline, CDR1 is SGHVS, CDR2 FQNEAQ. In DNA, the CDR3 is TGTGCCAGCAGCCCCCGACAGGGAGGTGTCTCTGGGGCCAACGTCCTGACTTTC. This translates into CASSPRQGGVSGANVLTF.

The V call is TRBV7-9, the J call TRBJ1-4; no clear D. V lost 1 base to trimming and J lost 3 bases, with 9 bases between them. Looked up from germline, CDR1 is SEHNR and CDR2 is FQNEAQ (reference sequence). CDR3 length: 15 amino acids. The CDR3, as DNA: TGTGCCAGCAGCTTAGGTTCAGTGGCTAATGAAAAACTGTTTTTT. Translated: CASSLGSVANEKLFF.

V gene TRBV4-2 combines with J gene TRBJ2-7; 12 bases align to TRBD1. Per the germline V gene, CDR1 is LGHNA and CDR2 is YNFKEQ. Unmatched junction bases numbered 8, after V lost 1 base and J lost 7 bases. The CDR3 extends over 16 amino acids. The CDR3 loop reads CASSQVGGTGGEEQYF. CDR3 bases: TGTGCCAGCAGCCAAGTCGGGGGGACAGGGGGCGAGGAGCAGTACTTC.

CDR3 protein: CASSQVTGEAFF. DNA of the CDR3: TGTGCCAGCAGCCAAGTTACAGGGGAGGCTTTCTTT. V and J are TRBV14 and TRBJ1-1; 7 bases are shared with TRBD1. Trimming removed 1 base from V and 11 bases from J; junction bases left unmatched: 4. Per the germline V gene, CDR1 is SGHDN and CDR2 is FVKESK. CDR3 size: 12 residues.

The chain uses TRBV13 and TRBJ1-2; 7 nucleotides align to TRBD1. The CDR3 totals 14 residues. Germline CDR1 is PRHDT and CDR2 is FYEKMQ (reference sequence). J was trimmed by 0 bases and V by 7 bases; bases with no gene match: 5. The CDR3: CASIYRGSNYGYTF. DNA of the CDR3: TGTGCCAGCATCTACAGGGGATCTAACTATGGCTACACCTTC.

A few counts support this clone. The chain combines TRBV16 with TRBJ1-2; D may be TRBD1 (6 bases). This CDR3 has 12 residues. The germline V and J ends were trimmed by 5 bases and 8 bases, with 12 bases remaining between them. Germline V gene data show CDR1 as KGHSY and CDR2 as FQNENV. CDR3 loop: CASSTGQIGYTF. The CDR3 nucleotides are TGTGCCAGCAGCACCGGACAGATCGGCTACACCTTC.

DNA of the CDR3: TGTGCCAGCAGCTTAGGGTGGGCTGCGAATGATACGCAGTATTTT. Residues: CASSLGWAANDTQYF. The chain uses TRBV11-2 and TRBJ2-3; D ambiguous. The CDR3 contains 15 residues. V lost 1 base, J lost 6 bases, and 14 bases lay in between. In germline, CDR1 is SGHAT, CDR2 FQNNGV.

J is TRBJ2-3 and V is TRBV10-3, with D maybe TRBD1 (6 bases). Trimming cost V 3 bases and J 0 bases, with 13 bases left between them. Germline CDR1 ENHRY, CDR2 SYGVKD. The CDR3 totals 16 residues. The DNA for the CDR3 is TGTGCCATCAGTGACCGACAGGTTCAAAGCACAGATACGCAGTATTTT. It translates to CAISDRQVQSTDTQYF.

This clone has only one observation. The chain combines TRBV10-3 with TRBJ1-1; 7 positions match TRBD1. The CDR3 contains 15 residues. Germline V gene data show CDR1 as ENHRY and CDR2 as SYGVKD. Unmatched junction bases numbered 8, after V lost 0 bases and J lost 7 bases. This CDR3 reads CAISESIGTALEAFF. In nucleotides, the CDR3 is TGTGCCATCAGTGAGTCGATAGGGACAGCCCTTGAAGCTTTCTTT.

The chain carries TRBV7-2 and TRBJ1-1, with D maybe TRBD1 (5 bases). Trimming removed 5 bases from V and 5 bases from J, with 21 bases in between. Germline V lookup: CDR1 SGHTA, CDR2 FQGNSA. This CDR3 has 16 residues. DNA of the CDR3: TGTGCCAGCAGCCCTGCTCACAGGTACCCCGGGACTGAAGCTTTCTTT. It is translated as CASSPAHRYPGTEAFF.

The V gene is TRBV18, the J gene TRBJ2-1, with D perhaps TRBD2 (5 bases). This CDR3 spans 15 amino acids. Germline V lookup: CDR1 KGHSH, CDR2 LQKENI. The V and J ends lost 0 bases and 4 bases respectively, with 10 bases between them. CDR3 amino acids: CASSPPERKYNEQFF. CDR3 nucleotide sequence: TGTGCCAGCTCACCACCAGAGCGGAAGTACAATGAGCAGTTCTTC.

In its sample, this clone was seen many times. This chain links TRBV9 with TRBJ1-1; TRBD1 might be the D (6 bases). The CDR3 runs 14 residues. Trimming pared 5 bases from V and 4 bases from J, leaving 15 bases between. Germline values: CDR1 SGDLS, CDR2 YYNGEE. The chain's CDR3 is CASSLVVGGTEAFF. DNA of the CDR3: TGTGCCAGCAGTCTAGTGGTAGGGGGCACTGAAGCTTTCTTT.

The V call is TRBV27, the J call TRBJ1-4, with a weak D call TRBD1 (6 bases). This CDR3 spans 11 amino acids. V was trimmed by 6 bases and J by 8 bases, leaving 7 bases between them. CDR1 and CDR2 (germline): MNHEY, SMNVEV (reference sequence). The CDR3 DNA reads as TGTGCCAGCAGCAGGGGAGAAAAACTGTTTTTT. It codes for CASSRGEKLFF. Using reference TRBV27 and TRBJ1-4 for the parts outside the CDR3, the full variable domain is EAQVTQNPRYLITVTGKKLTVTCSQNMNHEYMSWYRQDPGLGLRQIYYSMNVEVTDKGDVPEGYKVSRKEKRNFPLILESPSPNQTSLYFCASSRGEKLFFGSGTQLSVL.

This clone appeared once. The chain combines TRBV2 with TRBJ1-1; D perhaps matches TRBD1 (6 bases). Germline CDR1 and CDR2: SNHLY and FYNNEI. V was shortened by 6 bases and J by 7 bases, with 12 bases between the two germline ends. There are 12 residues in the CDR3. The CDR3 region has the DNA TGTGCCAGCAGCATCCAGGGGCTTGAAGCTTTCTTT. This gives the protein CASSIQGLEAFF.

V and J are TRBV27 and TRBJ2-2, with D possibly TRBD1 on 5 matching bases. Trimming cost V 8 bases and J 6 bases, with 31 bases left between them. The CDR3 has 19 amino acids. Per germline, CDR1 MNHEY and CDR2 SMNVEV (reference sequence). The CDR3 here is CASEKTGVAYFGSAGELFF. The DNA of the CDR3 is TGTGCCAGCGAAAAAACAGGAGTGGCGTATTTCGGATCCGCCGGGGAGCTGTTTTTT.